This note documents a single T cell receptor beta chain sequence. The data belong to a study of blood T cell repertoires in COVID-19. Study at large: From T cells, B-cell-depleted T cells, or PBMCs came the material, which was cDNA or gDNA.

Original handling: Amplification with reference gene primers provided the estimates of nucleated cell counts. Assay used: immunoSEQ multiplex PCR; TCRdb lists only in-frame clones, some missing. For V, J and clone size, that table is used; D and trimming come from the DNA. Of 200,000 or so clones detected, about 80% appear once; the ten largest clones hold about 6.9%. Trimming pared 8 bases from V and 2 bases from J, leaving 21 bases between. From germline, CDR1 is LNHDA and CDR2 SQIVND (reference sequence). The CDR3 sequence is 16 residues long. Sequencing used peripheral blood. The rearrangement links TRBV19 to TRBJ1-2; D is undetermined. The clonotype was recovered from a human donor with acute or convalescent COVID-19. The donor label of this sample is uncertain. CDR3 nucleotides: TGTGCCAGTTGCCCACGTGGGAGGGCGGGCAACTATGGCTACACCTTC. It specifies CASCPRGRAGNYGYTF.